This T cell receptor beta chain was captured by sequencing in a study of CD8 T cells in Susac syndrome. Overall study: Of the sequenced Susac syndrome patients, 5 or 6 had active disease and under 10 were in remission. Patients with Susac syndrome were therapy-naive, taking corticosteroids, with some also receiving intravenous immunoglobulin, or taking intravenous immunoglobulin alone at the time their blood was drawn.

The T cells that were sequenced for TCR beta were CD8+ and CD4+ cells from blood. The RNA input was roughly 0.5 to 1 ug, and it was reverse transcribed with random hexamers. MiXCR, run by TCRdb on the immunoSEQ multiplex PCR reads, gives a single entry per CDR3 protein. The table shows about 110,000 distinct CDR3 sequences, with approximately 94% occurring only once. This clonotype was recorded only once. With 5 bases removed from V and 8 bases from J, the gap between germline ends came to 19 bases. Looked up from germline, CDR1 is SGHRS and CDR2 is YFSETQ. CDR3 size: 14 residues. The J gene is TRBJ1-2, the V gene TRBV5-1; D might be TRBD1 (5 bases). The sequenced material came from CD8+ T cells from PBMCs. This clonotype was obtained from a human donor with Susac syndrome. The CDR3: CASRGTVGVEGYTF. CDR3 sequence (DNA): TGCGCCAGCAGAGGGACCGTGGGGGTGGAAGGCTACACCTTC.